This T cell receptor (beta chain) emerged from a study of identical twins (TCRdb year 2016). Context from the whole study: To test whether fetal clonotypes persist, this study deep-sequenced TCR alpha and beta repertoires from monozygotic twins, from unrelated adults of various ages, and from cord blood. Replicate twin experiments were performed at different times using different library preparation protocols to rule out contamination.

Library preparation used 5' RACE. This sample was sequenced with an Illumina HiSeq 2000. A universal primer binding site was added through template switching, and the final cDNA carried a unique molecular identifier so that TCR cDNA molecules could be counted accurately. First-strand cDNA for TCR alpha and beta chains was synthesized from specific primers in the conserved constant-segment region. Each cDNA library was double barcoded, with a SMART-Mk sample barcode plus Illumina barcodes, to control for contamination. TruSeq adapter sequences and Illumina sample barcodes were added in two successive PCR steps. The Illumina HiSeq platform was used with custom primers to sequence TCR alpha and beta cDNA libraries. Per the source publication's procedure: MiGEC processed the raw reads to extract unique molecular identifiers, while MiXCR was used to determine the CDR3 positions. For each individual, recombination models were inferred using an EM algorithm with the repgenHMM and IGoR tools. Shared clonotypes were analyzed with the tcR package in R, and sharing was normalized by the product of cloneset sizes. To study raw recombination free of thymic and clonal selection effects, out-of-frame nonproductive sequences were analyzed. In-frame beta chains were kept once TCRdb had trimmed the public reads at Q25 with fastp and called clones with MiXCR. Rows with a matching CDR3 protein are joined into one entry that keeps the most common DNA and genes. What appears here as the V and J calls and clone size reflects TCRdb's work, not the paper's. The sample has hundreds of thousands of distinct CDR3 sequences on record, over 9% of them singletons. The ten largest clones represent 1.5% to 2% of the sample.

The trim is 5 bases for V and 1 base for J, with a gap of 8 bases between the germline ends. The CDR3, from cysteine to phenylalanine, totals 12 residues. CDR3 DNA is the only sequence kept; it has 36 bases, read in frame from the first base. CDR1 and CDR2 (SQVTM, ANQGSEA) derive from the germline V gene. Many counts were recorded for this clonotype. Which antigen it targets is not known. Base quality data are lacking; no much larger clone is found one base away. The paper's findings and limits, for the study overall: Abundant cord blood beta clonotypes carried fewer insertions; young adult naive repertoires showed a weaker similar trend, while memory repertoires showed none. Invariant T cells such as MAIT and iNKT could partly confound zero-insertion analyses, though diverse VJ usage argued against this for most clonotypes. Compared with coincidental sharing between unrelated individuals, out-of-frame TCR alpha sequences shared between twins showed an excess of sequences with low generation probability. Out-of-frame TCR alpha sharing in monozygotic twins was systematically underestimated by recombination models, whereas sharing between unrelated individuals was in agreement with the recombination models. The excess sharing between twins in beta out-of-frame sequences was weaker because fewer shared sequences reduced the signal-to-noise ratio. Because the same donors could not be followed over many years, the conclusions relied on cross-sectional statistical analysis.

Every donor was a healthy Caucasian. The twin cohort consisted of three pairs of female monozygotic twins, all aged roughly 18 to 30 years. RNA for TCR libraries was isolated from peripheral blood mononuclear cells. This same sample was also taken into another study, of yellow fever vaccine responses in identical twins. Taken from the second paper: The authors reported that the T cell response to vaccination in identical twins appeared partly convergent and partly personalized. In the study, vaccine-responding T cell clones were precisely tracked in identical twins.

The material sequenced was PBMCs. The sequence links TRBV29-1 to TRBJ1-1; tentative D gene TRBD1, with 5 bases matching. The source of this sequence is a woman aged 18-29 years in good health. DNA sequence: TGCAGCGTTAAGGGGAAGAACACTGAAGCTTTCTTT. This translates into CSVKGKNTEAFF.